These T cell receptor beta chains were read from a single sample in a study of cytomegalovirus exposure and HLA in healthy donors. Sequencing was performed with immunoSEQ multiplex PCR; in TCRdb, only in-frame clones are kept and a portion is missing. The table lists 110,000 to 150,000 clones, roughly 80% of them singletons. Material for sequencing was PBMCs. The receptor set was obtained from a woman between 45 and 65 years old in good health and CMV-seropositive. Both conserved end residues are part of each CDR3. D genes are given only for firm matches. Clone size is stated in some rows and not others, as once, few, many or a class when expanded.

TRBJ2-4 TRBD1 NA TRBV7-2 CASSLDGQGGKNIQYF
TRBJ1-1 NA few TRBV7-3 CASSLAPRGTYTEAFF
TRBJ2-3 TRBD1 NA TRBV6-6 CASSYPDRGLDTQYF
TRBJ2-5 TRBD2 NA TRBV7-9 CASSPGGGATQYF
TRBJ2-7 NA few TRBV7-2 CASSRHGGPVYEQYF
TRBJ1-5 NA NA TRBV15 CATSRDRYRQPQHF
TRBJ2-7 TRBD2 NA TRBV19 CASSSLRGGALYEQYF
TRBJ1-3 NA NA TRBV9 CASTRGRAEPGNTIYF
TRBJ2-1 TRBD1 NA TRBV10-3 CAITTGDEQFF
TRBJ1-5 TRBD1 NA TRBV19 CASSGTGGNQPQHF
TRBJ2-3 NA few TRBV14 CASSQPFSASTDTQYF
TRBJ1-5 TRBD1 once TRBV6-1 CASSERPRGQGRSGNQPQHF
TRBJ2-3 NA NA TRBV5-1 CASSLEQPTDTQYF
TRBJ2-5 TRBD2 few TRBV6-1 CASRASGEETQYF
TRBJ2-3 NA NA TRBV4-1 CASSQDRGRTDTQYF
TRBJ2-7 TRBD2 NA TRBV6-5 CVSSYSGLAGYYEQYF
TRBJ1-5 NA NA TRBV7-9 CASSLGQRENQPQHF
TRBJ1-5 TRBD1 once TRBV6-4 CASSDSRAQGARDQPQHF
TRBJ2-7 TRBD1 NA TRBV2 CASYPPDRAGEQYF
TRBJ1-1 TRBD1 NA TRBV7-6 CASSRQGPGGAFF
TRBJ2-1 NA NA TRBV7-3 CASSYSTVNEQFF
TRBJ2-3 NA NA TRBV6-5 CASTSTRDKSDTQYF
TRBJ2-7 TRBD1 NA TRBV18 CASSPSAGGSYEQYF
TRBJ1-2 TRBD1 NA TRBV25-1 CASTKGQGRGGYTF
TRBJ2-7 TRBD2 NA TRBV12-5 CASGSTTSGGPWDEQYF
TRBJ2-5 TRBD2 NA TRBV9 CASSVGSGGTQETQYF
TRBJ1-6 TRBD1 NA TRBV7-7 CASSLNRDRGPLHF
TRBJ1-4 NA once TRBV10-3 CAISEFRGGRGSEKLFF
TRBJ1-2 NA NA TRBV19 CASSIAGDTFGDGYTF
TRBJ2-1 NA NA TRBV9 CASSYWGDEQFF
TRBJ2-2 NA NA TRBV6-5 CASGRGTGELFF
TRBJ2-7 TRBD1 NA TRBV27 CASSPGTGTASYEQYF
TRBJ2-5 NA NA TRBV6-5 CASSRDTRETQYF
TRBJ2-3 TRBD1 NA TRBV18 CASSQGQGGTDTQYF
TRBJ2-5 TRBD1 NA TRBV9 CASSVVLLKDRDQETQYF
TRBJ2-3 TRBD2 many TRBV6-1 CASSEWTSGGTDTQYF
TRBJ2-6 NA NA TRBV4-3 CASSQDTAGPYSGANVLTF
TRBJ2-7 NA NA TRBV5-1 CASSLAGTTTTYEQYF
TRBJ1-4 NA NA TRBV7-2 CASNIQGYNEKLFF
TRBJ1-1 NA NA TRBV2 CASSDYGNTEAFF
TRBJ2-7 NA NA TRBV15 CATSRDSSFGYEQYF
TRBJ1-5 NA NA TRBV28 CASPEALDRFNQPQHF
TRBJ2-7 TRBD2 NA TRBV7-2 CASSEPGLAGYEQYF
TRBJ2-1 TRBD2 NA TRBV5-1 CASSLAGDGNEQFF
NA NA NA TRBV6-5 CASSRDNPTTYEQYF
TRBJ1-2 TRBD1 once TRBV10-1 CASRDTTTGGVGYTF
TRBJ1-6 NA NA TRBV7-3 CASSISYNSPLHF
TRBJ1-1 TRBD1 NA TRBV29-1 CSVRTIQGATAFF
TRBJ1-2 NA NA TRBV6-5 CASSYLPGGGSGYTF
TRBJ2-5 TRBD1 NA TRBV5-1 CASSLGGQRETQYF
TRBJ1-3 NA NA TRBV30 CAGDRGSGNTIYF
TRBJ2-3 TRBD1 NA TRBV28 CASRPGGTPDTQYF
TRBJ2-2 TRBD1 NA TRBV28 CASIDRASGELFF
TRBJ1-1 TRBD1 NA TRBV11-3 CASSEGQGASEAFF
TRBJ2-7 TRBD1 few TRBV6-5 CASRLTGGDEQYF
TRBJ1-6 TRBD1 NA TRBV4-1 CASSQGGTGNSPLHF
TRBJ2-2 NA NA TRBV12-5 CASASGELFF
TRBJ1-1 NA NA TRBV2 CASKGQKNTEAFF
TRBJ1-5 NA NA TRBV7-6 CASSLRGVVANQPQHF
TRBJ2-1 TRBD2 once TRBV7-3 CASSPNTGGPGRQFF